This T cell receptor beta chain was captured in a study of T cells in Graves' hyperthyroidism and ophthalmopathy. Amplification of TCR beta CDR3 regions used RNA as the template. The study used the HTBI primer set for a first-round RT-PCR of the TCR CDR3. TCRdb ran MiXCR on the multiplex PCR reads and lists one entry per CDR3 protein. The sample holds about 720,000 distinct CDR3 sequences; approximately 16% are singletons and the top ten take approximately 8.4%. Germline V gives CDR1 ENHRY, CDR2 SYGVKD. V lost 9 bases to trimming and J lost 6 bases, with 13 bases between them. The CDR3 covers 12 residues. This clonotype turned up a few times. Every diagnosis used clinical symptoms, serum thyroxine and TRAb, thyroid ultrasound and orbital computed tomography.

This clonotype was sampled from a young man with Graves' hyperthyroidism. The rearrangement links TRBV10-3 to TRBJ2-3; D might be TRBD1 (5 bases). Sequencing was carried out using blood. CDR3 nucleotide sequence: TGTGCCATAGGGGTCTCGAGGGATACGCAGTATTTT. The encoded protein is CAIGVSRDTQYF.